Each of the 19 T cell receptor beta chains below was sequenced from the same sample in a study of shared T cell receptors in the human thymus. Using immunoSEQ multiplex PCR, the repertoire was profiled, and TCRdb retains in-frame clones only, with some absent. The sample has fewer than 700,000 clones; roughly 88% are singletons. These data were also filed under a second study, of human thymus T cells.

Sequencing was done on a sample of thymocytes. The receptors come from a boy in the first two years of life with a congenital heart defect.

The J gene is TRBJ1-4, the V gene TRBV25-1; the match to TRBD1 covers 7 bases. Germline trimming cut 3 bases from V and 8 bases from J; bases unmatched to any gene: 3. The germline V gene has CDR1 MGHDK and CDR2 SYGVNS. This CDR3 spans 13 amino acids. The CDR3 bases are TGTGCCAGCAGTGACGGACAGGAGGAAAAACTGTTTTTT. Amino acids: CASSDGQEEKLFF.

The rearrangement joins TRBV5-6 to TRBJ1-2; D unresolved. The CDR3 consists of 16 residues. V was pared by 0 bases and J by 1 base, with 13 bases between. CDR1 SGHDT and CDR2 YYEEEE come from the germline V gene. CDR3 region: CASSLGLWEGNYGYTF. The CDR3 DNA follows: TGTGCCAGCAGCTTGGGACTATGGGAGGGTAACTATGGCTACACCTTC.

The V call is TRBV5-1, the J call TRBJ2-1, with 8 bases aligning to TRBD2. With V trimmed by 3 bases and J by 4 bases, 9 bases remained unmatched. The germline CDR1 and CDR2 sequences are SGHRS and YFSETQ. The CDR3 sequence is 16 residues long. The CDR3 bases are TGCGCCAGCAGCTCCTATACTAGCGGAGGATACAATGAGCAGTTCTTC. Its translation is CASSSYTSGGYNEQFF.

The chain couples TRBV5-1 to TRBJ2-7; TRBD1 aligns across 7 bases. The CDR3 consists of 17 residues. V was clipped by 0 bases and J by 0 bases; unmatched bases: 9. Germline V gene sequence: CDR1 SGHRS, CDR2 YFSETQ. CDR3 bases: TGCGCCAGCAGCTTGGTGGTCGGACAGGCCAGCTCCTACGAGCAGTACTTC. It is translated as CASSLVVGQASSYEQYF.

This clone came up a few times. The chain is built from TRBV27 and TRBJ2-7, with a tentative D call TRBD1 (6 bases). Germline V gene data show CDR1 as MNHEY and CDR2 as SMNVEV (reference sequence). The CDR3 has 13 residues. The V gene lost 6 bases and the J gene lost 2 bases, with 11 bases spanning the gap. CDR3 sequence (DNA): TGTGCCAGCAGCCCAAGACAGGCCTACGAGCAGTACTTC. Its protein product is CASSPRQAYEQYF.

The V call is TRBV14, the J call TRBJ2-3, with D maybe TRBD2 (5 bases). Trimming removed 4 bases from V and 2 bases from J, with 19 bases in between. CDR3 length: 17 residues. Germline CDR1 reads SGHDN; CDR2 reads FVKESK. The chain's CDR3 is CASSPDGGLKLTDTQYF. DNA of the CDR3: TGTGCCAGCAGCCCAGATGGAGGCCTTAAGCTCACAGATACGCAGTATTTT.

The CDR3 loop reads CASSPSRDRGRLAKNIQYF. DNA for the CDR3: TGCGCCAGCAGCCCGAGCCGGGACAGGGGACGACTCGCCAAAAACATTCAGTACTTC. The V gene is TRBV5-1, the J gene TRBJ2-4; TRBD1 aligns across 10 bases. The trim removed 4 bases at V and 1 base at J, leaving 14 bases unmatched. Germline V gene sequence: CDR1 SGHRS, CDR2 YFSETQ. The CDR3 is 19 residues long.

V and J are TRBV4-1 and TRBJ2-2; no clear D. The CDR3 totals 14 residues. Germline CDR1 reads MGHRA; CDR2 reads YSYEKL. V dropped 4 bases and J dropped 2 bases, with 8 bases sitting between them. The CDR3 DNA follows: TGCGCCAGCAGCCCCAGAGGCAACACCGGGGAGCTGTTTTTT. Translated, it gives CASSPRGNTGELFF.

This rearrangement joins TRBV6-5 to TRBJ2-7; tentatively, D is TRBD2 (6 bases). The CDR3 runs to 15 residues. Looked up from germline, CDR1 is MNHEY and CDR2 is SVGAGI. Trimming removed 7 bases from V and 3 bases from J, with 19 bases in between. CDR3 in amino acids: CASNPARGTHYEQYF. The CDR3 DNA reads as TGTGCCAGCAACCCGGCGCGCGGGACCCACTACGAGCAGTACTTC.

The chain carries TRBV14 and TRBJ2-7, with TRBD2 matching 7 bases. The CDR3 is 17 amino acids. CDR1 and CDR2 from the germline V gene are SGHDN and FVKESK. V was pared by 3 bases and J by 5 bases, with 16 bases of the junction left unmatched. The CDR3, as DNA: TGTGCCAGCAGCCAGCAGACGCCCGTGTGGGAGGGAGACGAGCAGTACTTC. The encoded protein is CASSQQTPVWEGDEQYF.

This chain uses TRBV6-5 with TRBJ2-2; D is uncertain. CDR1 and CDR2 (germline): MNHEY, SVGAGI. Trimming stripped 2 bases from V and 0 bases from J, with 7 bases between. The CDR3 is 15 amino acids. The DNA for the CDR3 is TGTGCCAGCAGTTACGCGGAATCGAACACCGGGGAGCTGTTTTTT. Protein sequence: CASSYAESNTGELFF.

The chain recombines TRBV30 with TRBJ2-7; TRBD2 matches 10 bases. V trimming: 3 bases; J trimming: 2 bases; junction bases outside the gene matches: 4. Per the germline V gene, CDR1 is GTSNPN and CDR2 is SVGIG (reference sequence). The CDR3 runs 14 residues. CDR3 DNA sequence: TGTGCCTGGAGGCCTAGCGGGAGAGCCTACGAGCAGTACTTC. Translated, it gives CAWRPSGRAYEQYF.

J is TRBJ2-7 and V is TRBV30; 7 positions match TRBD2. J was trimmed by 0 bases and V by 0 bases; bases with no gene match: 2. The germline CDR1 and CDR2 sequences are GTSNPN and SVGIG (reference sequence). The CDR3 has 14 residues. CDR3 bases: TGTGCCTGGAGTGTCCGCGGGAGCTCCTACGAGCAGTACTTC. This encodes CAWSVRGSSYEQYF.

The rearrangement joins TRBV27 to TRBJ1-1, with 9 bases lining up with TRBD1. Per the germline V gene, CDR1 is MNHEY and CDR2 is SMNVEV (reference sequence). J was trimmed by 4 bases and V by 2 bases; bases with no gene match: 8. This CDR3 is built from 16 residues. The CDR3 nucleotides are TGTGCCAGCAGTTTAAAGACAGGGGGATATGGCACTGAAGCTTTCTTT. Its protein product is CASSLKTGGYGTEAFF.

This sequence joins TRBV10-3 and TRBJ2-7, with D maybe TRBD2 (6 bases). Trimming removed 8 bases from V and 4 bases from J, with 18 bases in between. The CDR3 contains 14 residues. Germline V gene sequence: CDR1 ENHRY, CDR2 SYGVKD. CDR3 protein: CAIGARGGEYEQYF. The CDR3 DNA is TGTGCCATCGGGGCAAGAGGAGGGGAGTACGAGCAGTACTTC.

The chain links TRBV4-3 to TRBJ1-1, with D perhaps TRBD1 (5 bases). V was pared by 4 bases and J by 4 bases, with 13 bases between. This CDR3 comprises 14 residues. The germline gives CDR1 LGHNA, CDR2 YSLEER. This CDR3 is CASSPNGALTEAFF. The CDR3 nucleotides are TGCGCCAGCAGCCCGAATGGGGCCCTCACTGAAGCTTTCTTT.

The genes are TRBV6-5 and TRBJ2-4; the D gene is possibly TRBD2 (6 bases). Germline loops: CDR1 MNHEY, CDR2 SVGAGI. V was shortened by 0 bases and J by 7 bases, with 10 bases between the two germline ends. This CDR3 comprises 14 residues. The CDR3 sequence is CASSYSGGINIQYF. The CDR3 nucleotides read TGTGCCAGCAGTTACTCGGGAGGTATTAACATTCAGTACTTC.

This chain joins TRBV9 and TRBJ2-7; 13 bases agree with TRBD2. J lost 3 bases, V lost 0 bases, and 6 bases had no gene match. CDR3 length equals 17 residues. CDR1 SGDLS and CDR2 YYNGEE come from the germline V gene. In DNA form, the CDR3 reads TGTGCCAGCAGCGTAGGAGGAGGGACTAGCGGGATCTACGAGCAGTACTTC. The encoded protein is CASSVGGGTSGIYEQYF.

V gene TRBV19 combines with J gene TRBJ1-3; D is unclear. The CDR3 extends over 15 amino acids. Germline CDR1 is LNHDA and CDR2 is SQIVND (reference sequence). V was trimmed by 3 bases and J by 2 bases, leaving 11 bases between them. The CDR3 reads CASSMGEAAGNTIYF. CDR3 DNA sequence: TGTGCCAGTAGTATGGGTGAGGCAGCTGGAAACACCATATATTTT.